This TCR beta chain derives from a study of vaccination and CD4 T cells after COVID-19. General study results and limits: Although the median of SARS-CoV-2-reactive clonotypes rose from 21 to 38, the change was not significant.

This clonotype appeared a few times. The antigen is not known. Specified time point: late sampling 161 to 241 days after vaccination in a few convalescent patients. Treatment meaning: roughly nine-day PBMC culture with coronavirus spike peptide pools or control peptides (ViraFEST assay). Before TCRs were sequenced, ViraFEST expanded antigen-specific T cells with peptide pools. Trimming shortened V by 5 bases and J by 6 bases, and 17 bases separated the two germline ends. This CDR3 contains 15 residues. Germline V gene lookup returns CDR1 SGHNT and CDR2 YENEEA. The Oncomine TCR Beta short-read assay sequenced DNA from cultured CD4+ T cells. MiXCR was run by TCRdb on the PCR reads, yielding one entry per CDR3 protein. The sample yields roughly 15,000 distinct CDR3 sequences, roughly 50% seen once.

The clonotype comes from a human donor who had recovered from COVID-19. The J gene is TRBJ2-1, the V gene TRBV11-3; tentative D call: TRBD2 (6 bases). The material sequenced was CD4+ T cells from blood, cultured in vitro, taken about 7 months after SARS-CoV-2 vaccination. In DNA, the CDR3 is TGTGCCAGCAGCCAGGATGGAGGGCGAGGCAATGAGCAGTTCTTC. This translates into CASSQDGGRGNEQFF.